The 14 T cell receptor beta chains in this list originate from one sample, sequenced in a study of cytomegalovirus exposure and HLA in healthy donors. Researchers ran the PCR with 60 Vbeta and 13 Jbeta primers. Produced via immunoSEQ multiplex PCR; TCRdb's table is partial and in-frame only. The sample lists around 99,000 clones; 60% to 80% were seen once. Material for sequencing was PBMCs. The receptor set was obtained from a man aged 35 to 55 in good health and CMV-seronegative.

This clone turned up a few times. This chain connects TRBV7-6 to TRBJ2-1, with D maybe TRBD2 (5 bases). Germline values: CDR1 SGHVS, CDR2 FNYEAQ. With 5 bases removed from V and 0 bases from J, the gap between germline ends came to 17 bases. This CDR3 region has 17 residues. The CDR3 protein is CASSPTYTRSSYNEQFF. CDR3 bases: TGTGCCAGCAGCCCAACTTACACTAGGAGCTCCTACAATGAGCAGTTCTTC.

The chain couples TRBV7-9 to TRBJ2-3; tentatively, D is TRBD2 (5 bases). V lost 5 bases, J lost 2 bases, and 14 bases lay in between. Germline values: CDR1 SEHNR, CDR2 FQNEAQ (reference sequence). The CDR3 is 15 amino acids. CDR3 protein: CASSLGAPNTDTQYF. CDR3 sequence (DNA): TGTGCCAGCAGCCTGGGAGCGCCTAACACAGATACGCAGTATTTT.

The V gene is TRBV5-6, the J gene TRBJ1-1; TRBD1 matches at 10 bases. This CDR3 is 18 amino acids long. The J segment lost 2 bases and the V segment lost 3 bases, leaving 13 bases of the junction unmatched. Germline values: CDR1 SGHDT, CDR2 YYEEEE. CDR3 amino acids: CASSSWGGRDRGNTEAFF. The DNA for the CDR3 is TGTGCCAGCAGCTCCTGGGGGGGTCGGGACAGGGGAAACACTGAAGCTTTCTTT.

This chain uses TRBV19 with TRBJ1-1, with TRBD1 matching over 8 bases. The CDR3 is made up of 15 amino acids. Germline CDR1 reads LNHDA; CDR2 reads SQIVND (reference sequence). Trimming at V came to 6 bases and at J to 4 bases, leaving 10 bases not matched to a gene. This CDR3 is CASRSRRTGFTEAFF. Here the CDR3 DNA reads TGTGCCAGTAGAAGCCGGAGGACAGGGTTCACTGAAGCTTTCTTT.

This chain connects TRBV5-6 to TRBJ2-7; 8 nucleotides agree with TRBD2. This CDR3 has 14 residues. The V gene end was trimmed by 2 bases and the J gene end by 2 bases; junction bases not matched to a gene: 3. The germline V gene has CDR1 SGHDT and CDR2 YYEEEE. The CDR3 loop is CASSFAGGPYEQYF. DNA of the CDR3: TGTGCCAGCAGCTTCGCGGGGGGACCCTACGAGCAGTACTTC.

V gene TRBV7-2 combines with J gene TRBJ2-3; D is uncertain. This CDR3 is built from 13 residues. Trimming removed 5 bases at V and 4 bases at J, with 10 bases between. The germline V gene has CDR1 SGHTA and CDR2 FQGNSA. The CDR3 loop is CASSRLVSDTQYF. DNA for the CDR3: TGTGCCAGCAGCCGTCTAGTGTCAGATACGCAGTATTTT.

CDR3 sequence (DNA): TGCGCCAGCAGCTTCGAGGGTGGAAGTAGTGTGCTGTTTTTT. It yields the protein CASSFEGGSSVLFF. This chain connects TRBV5-1 to TRBJ2-2; a possible D gene is TRBD2 (5 bases). The CDR3 totals 14 residues. V was clipped by 2 bases and J by 13 bases, with 18 bases between them. Germline V gene lookup returns CDR1 SGHRS and CDR2 YFSETQ.

The chain has TRBV6-6 and TRBJ1-2; D remains unclear. The length of the CDR3 is 14 residues. Looked up from germline, CDR1 is MNHNY and CDR2 is SVGAGI (reference sequence). V dropped 0 bases and J dropped 7 bases, with 12 bases sitting between them. This chain's CDR3 is CASSYSIFGSGYTF. The CDR3 region has the DNA TGTGCCAGCAGTTACTCGATATTCGGGTCTGGCTACACCTTC.

V usage is TRBV30 and J usage is TRBJ1-1; 7 bases agree with TRBD1. Germline trimming cut 3 bases from V and 1 base from J; bases unmatched to any gene: 8. Germline CDR1 GTSNPN, CDR2 SVGIG (reference sequence). This CDR3 is 15 amino acids long. The chain's CDR3 is CAWRDDRAPNTEAFF. The CDR3 DNA is TGTGCCTGGAGGGATGACAGGGCTCCGAACACTGAAGCTTTCTTT.

This clone was counted a single time. V gene TRBV4-1 combines with J gene TRBJ2-4; a possible D gene is TRBD1 (6 bases). The CDR3 runs 15 residues. Germline V gene sequence: CDR1 MGHRA, CDR2 YSYEKL. V was trimmed by 3 bases and J by 6 bases, leaving 15 bases between them. The CDR3 sequence: CASSHIGNRVNIQYF. In DNA form, the CDR3 reads TGCGCCAGCAGCCATATTGGGAACAGGGTAAACATTCAGTACTTC.

The J gene is TRBJ2-7, the V gene TRBV7-2, with 12 positions matching TRBD1. The CDR3 runs to 15 residues. J was trimmed by 5 bases and V by 1 base; bases with no gene match: 3. The germline gives CDR1 SGHTA, CDR2 FQGNSA. In DNA form, the CDR3 reads TGTGCCAGCAGCTTAGGGGGACAGGGGGCGGACGAGCAGTACTTC. This gives the protein CASSLGGQGADEQYF.

The rearrangement links TRBV6-1 to TRBJ2-1, with a possible D match to TRBD1 (6 bases). V was pared by 6 bases and J by 8 bases, with 20 bases between. There are 15 residues in the CDR3. Looked up from germline, CDR1 is MNHNS and CDR2 is SASEGT. CDR3 loop: CASSQKRRGSDEQFF. Here the CDR3 DNA reads TGTGCCAGCAGCCAGAAGCGCAGGGGTTCGGATGAGCAGTTCTTC.

The chain combines TRBV11-1 with TRBJ1-1, with TRBD1 as a possible D gene (6 bases). Trimming removed 2 bases from V and 5 bases from J, with 12 bases in between. Germline V lookup: CDR1 SGHAT, CDR2 FQDESV (reference sequence). CDR3 length: 14 amino acids. The CDR3 nucleotides read TGTGCCAGCAGCTTATGGGCAGGGGAGACTGAAGCTTTCTTT. Translation gives CASSLWAGETEAFF.

The sample holds a few counts of this clone. The CDR3 nucleotides read TGTGCCTGGAAACGGGACAGCTCCTACGAGCAGTACTTC. This gives the protein CAWKRDSSYEQYF. This chain uses TRBV30 with TRBJ2-7, with 7 nucleotides matching TRBD1. Per the germline V gene, CDR1 is GTSNPN and CDR2 is SVGIG (reference sequence). This CDR3 region has 13 residues. V was pared by 4 bases and J by 0 bases, with 3 bases of the junction left unmatched.